Listed here are 26 T cell receptor beta chains from one sample, sequenced in a study of blood T cells in healthy people across ages. Primed by a sample-barcoded 5' primer and a J-beta primer mix, a second PCR proceeded for about 6 to 11 cycles. MiXCR, run by TCRdb on the 5' RACE reads, gives a single entry per CDR3 protein. The table includes 1.6 million or so distinct CDR3 sequences, roughly 32% detected once. Material for sequencing was blood. The receptor source for this set is a woman aged 25 to 39 in good health.

V and J are TRBV28 and TRBJ2-7, with D perhaps TRBD2 (6 bases). Trimming took off 6 bases at V and 0 bases at J, with 15 bases between the two ends. Per germline, CDR1 MDHEN and CDR2 SYDVKM. CDR3 size: 15 residues. Here the CDR3 DNA reads TGTGCCAGCAGCTCTGCGGGACTCAACTCCTACGAGCAGTACTTC. Protein sequence: CASSSAGLNSYEQYF.

This clonotype came up a few times. The chain recombines TRBV5-1 with TRBJ2-5, with D tentatively TRBD1 (5 bases). The ends were cut back, 7 bases at V and 5 bases at J, with 18 bases in the middle. Germline CDR1 is SGHRS and CDR2 is YFSETQ. The length of the CDR3 is 14 residues. CDR3 sequence reads: CASALRQSEETQYF. CDR3 in DNA: TGCGCCAGCGCGCTCCGACAGAGTGAGGAGACCCAGTACTTC.

V is TRBV3-1 and J is TRBJ1-1; 7 bases map to TRBD1. Trimming took 3 bases from V and 4 from J; bases not matched to a gene: 8. The germline V gene encodes CDR1 LGHDT and CDR2 YNNKEL (reference sequence). The CDR3 length is 15 residues. The CDR3 is CASSQNRGAGTEAFF. The CDR3 DNA follows: TGTGCCAGCAGCCAGAACAGGGGCGCGGGCACTGAAGCTTTCTTT.

There are many counts of this clonotype. J is TRBJ2-1 and V is TRBV27; 9 positions match TRBD2. Trimming took 3 bases from V and 0 from J; bases not matched to a gene: 12. The V gene's germline CDR1 is MNHEY and CDR2 SMNVEV (reference sequence). The CDR3 sequence is 19 residues long. The CDR3 bases are TGTGCCAGCAGTTTGCTGACTAGCGGTAGCGGATTCTCCTACAATGAGCAGTTCTTC. It translates to CASSLLTSGSGFSYNEQFF.

The chain employs TRBV5-1 and TRBJ2-7, with D perhaps being TRBD1 or TRBD2 (6 bases each). Between the trimmed V and J ends, which lost 4 bases and 0 bases, there was a span of 17 bases. CDR3 length equals 16 residues. CDR1 SGHRS and CDR2 YFSETQ come from the germline V gene. DNA of the CDR3: TGCGCCAGCAGCCCGGGTCGGGGGCTAAGCTCCTACGAGCAGTACTTC. Protein: CASSPGRGLSSYEQYF.

The CDR3 DNA sequence: TGTGCCAGCAGTTTCTTTTCCGGCGGAAGCTCCTACGAGCAGTACTTC. It yields the protein CASSFFSGGSSYEQYF. The J gene is TRBJ2-7, the V gene TRBV28; no reliable D call. The CDR3 loop spans 16 amino acids. Germline assignment: CDR1 MDHEN and CDR2 SYDVKM. With 3 bases removed from V and 0 bases from J, the gap between germline ends came to 15 bases.

This clonotype appeared a few times. J is TRBJ2-1 and V is TRBV20-1; D is possibly TRBD2 (6 bases). V was cut by 3 bases and J by 3 bases, with 15 bases left in between. CDR1 DFQATT and CDR2 SNEGSKA come from the germline V gene (reference sequence). There are 15 residues in the CDR3. CDR3 protein: CSASSRGSVYNEQFF. CDR3 nucleotide sequence: TGCAGTGCTAGCTCTCGGGGGAGTGTCTACAATGAGCAGTTCTTC.

The rearrangement uses TRBV20-1 and TRBJ2-5; perhaps D is TRBD1 or TRBD2 (5 bases each). Looked up from germline, CDR1 is DFQATT and CDR2 is SNEGSKA (reference sequence). This CDR3 spans 14 amino acids. Trimming left V 1 base short and J 2 bases short, with 11 bases between. CDR3 DNA: TGCAGTGCTAGAGCCGGGGACGGTCAAGAGACCCAGTACTTC. This codes for CSARAGDGQETQYF.

This sequence joins TRBV6-6 and TRBJ1-1; TRBD1 matches at 9 bases. This CDR3 is 16 amino acids long. Per the germline V gene, CDR1 is MNHNY and CDR2 is SVGAGI (reference sequence). Trimming took 5 bases from V and 4 from J; bases not matched to a gene: 11. The CDR3 DNA reads TGTGCCAGCAGTAACCATAAAACAGGGGGCGGCACTGAAGCTTTCTTT. Amino acid sequence: CASSNHKTGGGTEAFF.

In this sample, this clonotype turned up a few times. The chain links TRBV5-4 to TRBJ2-5, with 13 bases aligning to TRBD2. Germline V lookup: CDR1 SGHNT, CDR2 YYREEE (reference sequence). CDR3 length: 17 amino acids. V was clipped by 3 bases and J by 5 bases; unmatched bases: 10. The CDR3: CASSSGLAGYLGETQYF. CDR3 in DNA: TGTGCCAGCAGCTCGGGACTAGCGGGGTATCTAGGGGAGACCCAGTACTTC.

Only a few counts were recorded for this clonotype. The rearrangement joins TRBV5-1 to TRBJ1-2, with TRBD1 matching over 9 bases. Germline V gene lookup returns CDR1 SGHRS and CDR2 YFSETQ. This CDR3 contains 15 residues. Losses at the gene ends were 0 bases for V and 5 bases for J; bases not matched to a gene: 5. CDR3 region: CASSLEGTGIYGYTF. The CDR3 DNA reads TGCGCCAGCAGCTTGGAAGGGACAGGGATTTATGGCTACACCTTC.

This clonotype has just a few counts. The chain couples TRBV12-3 or TRBV12-4 to TRBJ2-7; D might be TRBD2 (6 bases). V dropped 6 bases and J dropped 6 bases, with 21 bases sitting between them. The CDR3 totals 15 residues. The CDR3: CASSRGLGSGVEQYF. As DNA, the CDR3 is TGTGCCAGCAGCCGCGGACTCGGGAGTGGTGTCGAGCAGTACTTC.

This clonotype was recorded a few times. The CDR3 bases are TGTGCCAGCAGCGTAGGAGGTCTCGGTTCCTACGAGCAGTACTTC. Translating gives CASSVGGLGSYEQYF. This sequence joins TRBV9 and TRBJ2-7; unclear D gene. The length of the CDR3 is 15 residues. Per germline, CDR1 SGDLS and CDR2 YYNGEE. The V end was cut by 0 bases, the J end by 1 base, with 11 bases between.

V usage is TRBV3-1 and J usage is TRBJ1-1; D remains unclear. This CDR3 contains 15 residues. CDR1 is LGHDT and CDR2 is YNNKEL in the germline V gene (reference sequence). Trimming left V 1 base short and J 11 bases short, with 20 bases between. This CDR3 is CASSQGPSQGMDAFF. CDR3 coding DNA: TGTGCCAGCAGCCAAGGACCGTCACAAGGGATGGATGCTTTCTTT.

This clonotype was observed a handful of times. The genes are TRBV3-1 and TRBJ2-7; 9 bases line up with TRBD1. The germline gives CDR1 LGHDT, CDR2 YNNKEL (reference sequence). Unmatched junction bases numbered 8, after V lost 6 bases and J lost 2 bases. The CDR3 has 15 residues. In DNA, the CDR3 is TGTGCCAGCAGTCAGATGGGACAGGGACCCTACGAGCAGTACTTC. It translates to CASSQMGQGPYEQYF.

This clonotype was seen a handful of times. This chain connects TRBV10-3 to TRBJ1-1, with 8 bases fitting TRBD1. V lost 5 bases to trimming and J lost 3 bases; unmatched junction nucleotides: 14. This CDR3 has 17 residues. Germline-derived CDR1 and CDR2 are ENHRY and SYGVKD. Here the CDR3 reads CAISSSQGARRYTEAFF. CDR3 DNA sequence: TGTGCCATCAGTTCTTCGCAGGGGGCGCGGAGGTACACTGAAGCTTTCTTT.

This clonotype was recorded a few times. The chain combines TRBV20-1 with TRBJ2-7; no clear D gene. The CDR3 covers 13 residues. Germline CDR1 is DFQATT and CDR2 is SNEGSKA (reference sequence). Trimming took 3 bases from V and 2 from J, leaving 11 bases between them. CDR3 bases: TGCAGTGCTAGCCAGGCTCCTACCTACGAGCAGTACTTC. This codes for CSASQAPTYEQYF.

This clonotype occurred a few times. The gene calls are TRBV30 and TRBJ2-3; possibly TRBD2 for D (5 bases). Looked up from germline, CDR1 is GTSNPN and CDR2 is SVGIG (reference sequence). The CDR3 has 13 amino acids. Deletions cut 3 bases from V and 3 bases from J, with 10 bases between. CDR3 coding DNA: TGTGCCTGGAGCGGGATTAAAACAGATACGCAGTATTTT. Translation gives CAWSGIKTDTQYF.

The J gene is TRBJ2-1, the V gene TRBV4-2; 7 nucleotides agree with TRBD2. Germline V lookup: CDR1 LGHNA, CDR2 YNFKEQ. This CDR3 contains 15 residues. V dropped 0 bases and J dropped 9; count of bases not matched to a gene: 8. Here the CDR3 DNA reads TGTGCCAGCAGCCAAGACTCAGGGCCGGGGGGTGAGCAGTTCTTC. It translates to CASSQDSGPGGEQFF.

This clonotype has just a few counts. The V gene is TRBV29-1, the J gene TRBJ2-5; TRBD1 might be the D (6 bases). Trimming stripped 4 bases from V and 7 bases from J, with 13 bases between. Germline CDR1 is SQVTM and CDR2 is ANQGSEA. The CDR3 spans 12 residues. CDR3 bases: TGCAGCGTTGCCAGGGGTGGGGGGACCCAGTACTTC. It codes for CSVARGGGTQYF.

This clonotype showed up just a few times. The CDR3 nucleotides are TGTGCCAGCAGCAGATCTAGCCCATCATACAATGAGCAGTTCTTC. Its protein is CASSRSSPSYNEQFF. The chain has TRBV7-2 and TRBJ2-1; weak D call: TRBD2 (5 bases). The CDR3 contains 15 residues. V was trimmed by 5 bases and J by 4 bases, leaving 15 bases between them. CDR1 is SGHTA and CDR2 is FQGNSA in the germline V gene.

The chain couples TRBV7-2 to TRBJ1-1; no reliable D call. Germline V gene sequence: CDR1 SGHTA, CDR2 FQGNSA. V dropped 5 bases and J dropped 10 bases, with 14 bases sitting between them. The CDR3 runs 12 residues. This CDR3 reads CASSRDPLGAFF. The CDR3, as DNA: TGTGCCAGCAGCCGAGATCCCTTAGGAGCTTTCTTT.

The chain's CDR3 is CASSPGLAGGPVHEQYF. As DNA, the CDR3 is TGTGCCAGCAGTCCGGGACTAGCGGGAGGGCCGGTCCACGAGCAGTACTTC. The chain is built from TRBV28 and TRBJ2-5; 16 bases align to TRBD2. TRBJ2-7 matches the DNA end more closely, so the J call is doubtful. The CDR3 has 17 amino acids. Germline V gene data show CDR1 as MDHEN and CDR2 as SYDVKM.

A note on this clonotype: The conserved closing phenylalanine or tryptophan is absent in this CDR3, likely reflecting a read error. The chain recombines TRBV20-1 with TRBJ2-7; TRBD2 matches at 13 bases. Germline lookup yields CDR1 DFQATT and CDR2 SNEGSKA (reference sequence). There are 18 residues in the CDR3. V shed 5 bases and J 0 bases; nucleotides not matched to a gene: 13. CDR3 sequence (DNA): TGCAGTGCTCACATAGGGACTAGCGGGATTAAATTCTCCTACGAGCAGTACTGC. Translated: CSAHIGTSGIKFSYEQYC.

This chain connects TRBV5-5 to TRBJ1-1; D is perhaps TRBD1 (6 bases). The CDR3 runs to 15 residues. Germline V CDR1 and CDR2: SGHKS, YYEKEE (reference sequence). Trimming removed 3 bases from V and 0 bases from J, with 12 bases in between. CDR3 coding DNA: TGTGCCAGCAGCTCAATCAGGGGCATGAACACTGAAGCTTTCTTT. This codes for CASSSIRGMNTEAFF.

This clonotype was detected only a few times. The chain joins TRBV7-2 to TRBJ1-4, with D unclear. This CDR3 has 15 residues. CDR1 SGHTA and CDR2 FQGNSA come from the germline V gene. V lost 6 bases and J 5 bases, leaving 16 bases between the germline ends. The CDR3: CASRKTTAPNEKLFF. The CDR3 nucleotides are TGTGCCAGCAGAAAGACGACTGCGCCCAATGAAAAACTGTTTTTT.